This T cell receptor (beta chain) was obtained from a study of OX40 agonist ivuxolimab in advanced cancers. Study-level information: A diagnosis of hepatocellular carcinoma, melanoma, renal cell or head and neck cancer was present in dose-escalation patients. Age averaged about 62 years (range roughly 23 to 85), and more than 80% were male. Patients with prior anti-PD-1, anti-PD-L1 or anti-CTLA-4 therapy were eligible; 40% had some.

Trimming cost V 9 bases and J 0 bases, with 17 bases left between them. The germline V gene encodes CDR1 SNHLY and CDR2 FYNNEI. The CDR3 has 15 residues. Sequencing used immunoSEQ multiplex PCR; TCRdb keeps in-frame clones, though not all of them. The table shows roughly 90,000 clones, with approximately 91% occurring only once. The clonotype originates from an adult with an advanced solid tumor such as melanoma, head and neck, liver or kidney cancer. The chain joins TRBV2 to TRBJ1-2; D perhaps matches TRBD1 (5 bases). Specimen: CD4+ or CD8+ T cells sorted from blood, collected in a trial of the OX40 agonist ivuxolimab. DNA for the CDR3: TGTGCCAGGGGTCTTGGCAGGGACCCTAACTATGGCTACACCTTC. Translating gives CARGLGRDPNYGYTF.